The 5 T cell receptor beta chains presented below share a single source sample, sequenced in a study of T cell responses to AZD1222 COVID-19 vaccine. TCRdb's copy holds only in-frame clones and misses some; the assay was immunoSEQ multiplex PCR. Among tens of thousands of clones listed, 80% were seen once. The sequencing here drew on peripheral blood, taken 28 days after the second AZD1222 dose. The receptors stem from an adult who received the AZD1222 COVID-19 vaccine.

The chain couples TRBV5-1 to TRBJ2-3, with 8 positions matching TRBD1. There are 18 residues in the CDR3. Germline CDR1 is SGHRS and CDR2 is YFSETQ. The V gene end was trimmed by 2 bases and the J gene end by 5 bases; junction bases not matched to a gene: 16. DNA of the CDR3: TGCGCCAGCAGCTTAACCGGGACAGGTTCAGGGGGAGTAGATACGCAGTATTTT. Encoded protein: CASSLTGTGSGGVDTQYF.

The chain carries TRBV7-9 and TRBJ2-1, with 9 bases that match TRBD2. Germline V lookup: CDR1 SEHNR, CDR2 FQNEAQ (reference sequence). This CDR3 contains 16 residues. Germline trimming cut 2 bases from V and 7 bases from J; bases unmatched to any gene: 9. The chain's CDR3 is CASSLLLAGIGNEQFF. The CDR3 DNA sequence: TGTGCCAGCAGCTTACTCCTAGCGGGGATCGGTAATGAGCAGTTCTTC.

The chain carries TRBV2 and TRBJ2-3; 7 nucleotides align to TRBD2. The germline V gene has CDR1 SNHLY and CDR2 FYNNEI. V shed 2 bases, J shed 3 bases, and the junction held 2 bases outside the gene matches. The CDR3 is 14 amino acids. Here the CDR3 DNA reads TGTGCCAGCAGTGAACTCGGGGGGACAGATACGCAGTATTTT. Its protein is CASSELGGTDTQYF.

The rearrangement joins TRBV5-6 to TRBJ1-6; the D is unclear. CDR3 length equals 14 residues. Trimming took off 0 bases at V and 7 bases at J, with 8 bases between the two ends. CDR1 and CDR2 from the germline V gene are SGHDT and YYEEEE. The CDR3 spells CASSLVVRNSPLHF. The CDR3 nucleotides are TGTGCCAGCAGCTTGGTGGTGAGGAATTCACCCCTCCACTTT.

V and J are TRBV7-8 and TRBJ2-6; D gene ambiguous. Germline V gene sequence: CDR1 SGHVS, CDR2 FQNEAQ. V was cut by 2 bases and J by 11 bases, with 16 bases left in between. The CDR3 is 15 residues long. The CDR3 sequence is CASSLWPGVMDVLTF. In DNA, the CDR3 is TGTGCCAGCAGCTTATGGCCAGGCGTCATGGACGTCCTGACTTTC.